These 26 T cell receptor beta chains originate from one sample sequenced in a study of blood T cell repertoires in COVID-19. The data were produced by immunoSEQ multiplex PCR, yet TCRdb's version contains in-frame clones alone and is incomplete. The sample lists 250,000 to 300,000 clones; about 86% were seen once. The specimen sequenced was peripheral blood. Source of these receptors: an older woman with active or convalescent COVID-19.

The chain uses TRBV30 and TRBJ2-2; D gene ambiguous. V lost 5 bases and J 2 bases, leaving 12 bases between the germline ends. The CDR3 contains 14 residues. CDR1 is GTSNPN, CDR2 SVGIG, per germline (reference sequence). The CDR3 DNA reads as TGTGCCTGGGGTCTGGGCCAAAACACCGGGGAGCTGTTTTTT. Protein sequence: CAWGLGQNTGELFF.

The chain combines TRBV9 with TRBJ2-1; possibly TRBD1 for D (6 bases). The CDR3 consists of 15 residues. The V gene lost 0 bases and the J gene lost 4 bases, with 11 bases spanning the gap. Germline assignment: CDR1 SGDLS and CDR2 YYNGEE. The CDR3 reads CASSVDGTRYNEQFF. In DNA, the CDR3 is TGTGCCAGCAGCGTAGATGGGACACGGTACAATGAGCAGTTCTTC.

V gene TRBV6-2 or TRBV6-3 combines with J gene TRBJ1-2; no reliable D call. The germline V gene encodes CDR1 MNHEY and CDR2 SVGEGT. The CDR3 covers 15 residues. The ends were cut back, 2 bases at V and 4 bases at J, with 14 bases in the middle. The CDR3 protein is CASSYRHDGGYGYTF. As DNA, the CDR3 is TGTGCCAGCAGTTACCGACACGATGGAGGCTATGGCTACACCTTC.

A single count supports this clone. J is TRBJ1-2 and V is TRBV5-6, with TRBD1 matching over 9 bases. V trimming: 3 bases; J trimming: 5 bases; junction bases outside the gene matches: 5. This CDR3 contains 14 residues. CDR1 SGHDT and CDR2 YYEEEE come from the germline V gene. The CDR3 nucleotides read TGTGCCAGCAGCTGGGAGGGACAGGGTTATGGCTACACCTTC. It encodes CASSWEGQGYGYTF.

The V gene is TRBV4-1, the J gene TRBJ1-5; the D is unclear. The CDR3 covers 16 residues. V lost 0 bases to trimming and J lost 1 base, with 10 bases between them. Germline V gives CDR1 MGHRA, CDR2 YSYEKL. The CDR3 protein is CASSQELGVSNQPQHF. CDR3 sequence (DNA): TGCGCCAGCAGCCAAGAACTAGGTGTCAGCAATCAGCCCCAGCATTTT.

The sample holds one count of this clone. The V gene is TRBV5-6, the J gene TRBJ1-5; D is unresolved. Germline lookup yields CDR1 SGHDT and CDR2 YYEEEE. CDR3 length: 16 amino acids. Trimming left V 1 base short and J 10 bases short, with 21 bases between. The CDR3 DNA reads TGTGCCAGCAGCTTGAGGAGGGAAGGAATTGGTCATCCCCAGCATTTT. Protein: CASSLRREGIGHPQHF.

V and J are TRBV7-8 and TRBJ2-5; D gene unclear. Germline loops: CDR1 SGHVS, CDR2 FQNEAQ. This CDR3 region has 12 residues. Between the trimmed V and J ends, which lost 5 bases and 5 bases, there was a span of 9 bases. The chain's CDR3 is CASSGRSETQYF. The CDR3 nucleotides read TGTGCCAGCAGCGGCAGGTCTGAGACCCAGTACTTC.

J is TRBJ1-1 and V is TRBV11-1; 7 bases line up with TRBD1. The CDR3 is 14 amino acids. J lost 6 bases, V lost 1 base, and 5 bases had no gene match. CDR1 is SGHAT and CDR2 is FQDESV in the germline V gene (reference sequence). This chain's CDR3 is CASSLGPDRAEAFF. In DNA, the CDR3 is TGTGCCAGCAGCTTAGGTCCAGACAGGGCTGAAGCTTTCTTT.

V is TRBV25-1 and J is TRBJ1-2; the match to TRBD1 covers 7 bases. The CDR3 runs to 14 residues. Germline CDR1 and CDR2: MGHDK and SYGVNS. Losses at the gene ends were 5 bases for V and 8 bases for J; bases not matched to a gene: 11. CDR3 bases: TGTGCCAGCAGTTTGGGACAGTTGCCTCGGGGCTACACCTTC. Protein: CASSLGQLPRGYTF.

A few counts support this clone. The chain carries TRBV5-8 and TRBJ1-5; TRBD1 might be the D (6 bases). The ends were cut back, 0 bases at V and 2 bases at J, with 12 bases in the middle. Germline values: CDR1 SGHTS, CDR2 YDEGEE. This CDR3 comprises 16 residues. The CDR3 sequence: CASSLARGAGNQPQHF. As DNA, the CDR3 is TGTGCCAGCAGCTTGGCCAGGGGCGCGGGCAATCAGCCCCAGCATTTT.

The chain carries TRBV13 and TRBJ2-3; TRBD2 agrees at 9 bases. CDR3 length equals 16 residues. V lost 5 bases to trimming and J lost 3 bases; unmatched junction nucleotides: 9. Germline V gene data show CDR1 as PRHDT and CDR2 as FYEKMQ (reference sequence). The CDR3 reads CASSPAGSGGTDTQYF. CDR3 DNA sequence: TGTGCCAGCAGCCCCGCCGGTAGCGGGGGAACAGATACGCAGTATTTT.

This sequence joins TRBV3-1 (or the pseudogene TRBV3-2) and TRBJ2-3, with D possibly being TRBD1 (5 bases). This CDR3 contains 15 residues. Germline V CDR1 and CDR2: LGHDT, YNNKEL (reference sequence). V was trimmed by 1 base and J by 1 base, leaving 9 bases between them. This CDR3 is CASSQVGHRTDTQYF. CDR3 coding DNA: TGTGCCAGCAGCCAAGTCGGACACCGCACAGATACGCAGTATTTT.

The chain recombines TRBV28 with TRBJ2-7; D is uncertain. This CDR3 is built from 13 residues. The germline V and J ends were trimmed by 6 bases and 0 bases, with 9 bases remaining between them. Germline CDR1 reads MDHEN; CDR2 reads SYDVKM. Written as DNA, the CDR3 is TGTGCCAGCAGCCCCGGTAACTCCTACGAGCAGTACTTC. Amino acid sequence: CASSPGNSYEQYF.

V is TRBV6-6 and J is TRBJ1-2; D is perhaps TRBD1 (6 bases). The V and J ends lost 5 bases and 3 bases respectively, with 22 bases between them. CDR1 and CDR2 from the germline V gene are MNHNY and SVGAGI (reference sequence). This CDR3 is built from 17 residues. For the CDR3, the DNA is TGTGCCAGCAGTCCCCCCGGACAGACAATGAGGGACTATGGCTACACCTTC. This encodes CASSPPGQTMRDYGYTF.

The chain has TRBV7-9 and TRBJ2-3; 7 positions match TRBD2. The V gene end was trimmed by 5 bases and the J gene end by 5 bases; junction bases not matched to a gene: 10. From germline, CDR1 is SEHNR and CDR2 FQNEAQ (reference sequence). This CDR3 has 15 amino acids. The DNA for the CDR3 is TGTGCCAGCAGCGTAATGAGCGGGGTTGGAGATACGCAGTATTTT. This codes for CASSVMSGVGDTQYF.

The chain carries TRBV10-1 and TRBJ1-4, with D tentatively TRBD1 (6 bases). CDR3 length: 10 amino acids. Germline V gene lookup returns CDR1 WNHNN and CDR2 SYGVQD (reference sequence). The germline V and J ends were trimmed by 11 bases and 8 bases, with 9 bases remaining between them. CDR3 in amino acids: CAGQGEKLFF. The CDR3 DNA is TGCGCCGGCCAGGGGGAAAAACTGTTTTTT.

The V gene is TRBV4-1, the J gene TRBJ2-1; 11 bases match TRBD2. This CDR3 has 16 amino acids. The germline V gene has CDR1 MGHRA and CDR2 YSYEKL. Trimming took 4 bases from V and 7 from J; bases not matched to a gene: 9. The CDR3 sequence is CASSRPSSGGRNEQFF. CDR3 coding DNA: TGCGCCAGCAGCCGGCCCTCTAGCGGGGGGCGGAATGAGCAGTTCTTC.

This chain joins TRBV21-1 and TRBJ1-2; the table's TRBD1 call for D was not verified on the DNA. TRBV21-1 is given as a pseudogene. This CDR3 contains 18 residues. This CDR3 reads CASTRSEEAGDRTDGYTF. Here the CDR3 DNA reads TGTGCCAGCACCCGATCGGAGGAAGCAGGGGATCGTACGGATGGCTACACCTTC.

The chain links TRBV9 to TRBJ2-2; D uncertain. V shed 4 bases and J shed 0 bases, with 10 bases lying between them. CDR1 SGDLS and CDR2 YYNGEE come from the germline V gene. The CDR3 loop spans 15 amino acids. The CDR3 reads CASSLSTPNTGELFF. CDR3 sequence (DNA): TGTGCCAGCAGCCTATCTACCCCGAACACCGGGGAGCTGTTTTTT.

This chain links TRBV7-9 with TRBJ2-7, with 8 bases matching TRBD2. The V gene's germline CDR1 is SEHNR and CDR2 FQNEAQ (reference sequence). CDR3 length equals 15 residues. The trim removed 5 bases at V and 5 bases at J, leaving 11 bases unmatched. CDR3 sequence: CASSAVRGGHNEQYF. The CDR3 nucleotides are TGTGCCAGCAGCGCAGTACGGGGGGGCCATAACGAGCAGTACTTC. The entire variable domain, with the rest obtained from reference TRBV7-9 and TRBJ2-7, is as follows: DTGVSQNPRHKITKRGQNVTFRCDPISEHNRLYWYRQTLGQGPEFLTYFQNEAQLEKSRLLSDRFSAERPKGSFSTLEIQRTEQGDSAMYLCASSAVRGGHNEQYFGPGTRLTVT.

This clone occurred once. The chain joins TRBV6-4 to TRBJ2-1, with TRBD2 as a possible D gene (6 bases). The V gene's germline CDR1 is MRHNA and CDR2 SNTAGT. The V and J ends lost 4 bases and 7 bases respectively, with 11 bases between them. This CDR3 region has 13 residues. DNA for the CDR3: TGTGCCAGCAGTGTCATGGAGGGTAATGAGCAGTTCTTC. Translated: CASSVMEGNEQFF.

The chain uses TRBV10-1 and TRBJ1-4, with D possibly TRBD1 on 6 matching bases. V lost 0 bases, J lost 6 bases, and 14 bases lay in between. Germline lookup yields CDR1 WNHNN and CDR2 SYGVQD (reference sequence). CDR3 length: 16 amino acids. The CDR3 bases are TGCGCCAGCAGTGAGTCGTTGGTAGGGGGTGATGAAAAACTGTTTTTT. Its protein product is CASSESLVGGDEKLFF.

Regarding this clone: Possible read error: a much larger clone is one base away. The sample holds other DNA sequences that translate to the same CDR3. CDR3 sequence (DNA): TGTGCCAGCAGCTTAGGGGCTAACACTGAAGCTTTCTTT. This encodes CASSLGANTEAFF. The rearrangement uses TRBV7-3 and TRBJ1-1, with D maybe TRBD1 (5 bases). The CDR3 runs 13 residues. CDR1 SGHTA and CDR2 FQGTGA come from the germline V gene. The V end lost 2 bases, the J end lost 2 bases, and 6 bases lay between the germline ends.

This chain joins TRBV6-6 and TRBJ2-7, with 8 bases lining up with TRBD2. Germline V lookup: CDR1 MNHNY, CDR2 SVGAGI (reference sequence). This CDR3 is 16 amino acids long. The V and J ends lost 8 bases and 1 base, in that order; junction bases with no gene match: 13. This chain's CDR3 is CASVSSSGGPSYEQYF. The CDR3 DNA is TGTGCCAGCGTGTCCTCCTCGGGGGGGCCGTCCTACGAGCAGTACTTC.

The J gene is TRBJ2-7, the V gene TRBV5-4; D perhaps matches TRBD2 (5 bases). The CDR3 has 15 residues. V gave up 4 bases and J gave up 3 bases, with 17 bases separating them. Germline V gene sequence: CDR1 SGHNT, CDR2 YYREEE (reference sequence). CDR3 in amino acids: CASSPQVGGIYEQYF. The CDR3 DNA follows: TGTGCCAGCAGCCCGCAGGTAGGAGGCATCTACGAGCAGTACTTC.

The V gene is TRBV10-3, the J gene TRBJ1-5; 7 nucleotides match TRBD1. Germline lookup yields CDR1 ENHRY and CDR2 SYGVKD. This CDR3 comprises 13 residues. V lost 6 bases and J lost 5; bases outside the gene matches: 4. The CDR3 loop is CAIRGQPDQPQHF. Here the CDR3 DNA reads TGTGCCATCAGGGGACAGCCGGATCAGCCCCAGCATTTT.